Each of the 16 T cell receptor beta chains below was sequenced from the same sample in a study of T cells in tuberculosis. Here immunoSEQ multiplex PCR was the method, and the copy in TCRdb shows in-frame clones only, minus some. Of several thousand clones listed, 95% are singletons. The specimen was PBMCs. These receptors were obtained from an adult with tuberculosis.

The CDR3 protein is CASSPYSGDTGELFF. The CDR3 DNA sequence: TGTGCCAGCTCACCTTATAGCGGAGACACCGGGGAGCTGTTTTTT. The chain carries TRBV18 and TRBJ2-2, with D possibly being TRBD2 (6 bases). Trimming pared 3 bases from V and 3 bases from J, leaving 11 bases between. CDR1 KGHSH and CDR2 LQKENI come from the germline V gene. The CDR3 spans 15 residues.

This sequence joins TRBV5-8 and TRBJ2-1; tentative D call: TRBD1 (8 bases). Trimming took 4 bases from V and 7 from J, leaving 21 bases between them. The CDR3 consists of 16 residues. The germline V gene encodes CDR1 SGHTS and CDR2 YDEGEE. Here the CDR3 DNA reads TGTGCCAGCAGCCCCCGTACAGGGGGGGCGGCTAATGAGCAGTTCTTC. Amino acid sequence: CASSPRTGGAANEQFF.

The chain couples TRBV7-2 to TRBJ2-3; possibly TRBD1 for D (5 bases). Germline V gives CDR1 SGHTA, CDR2 FQGNSA. Trimming cost V 2 bases and J 6 bases, with 12 bases left between them. The CDR3 is 14 residues long. Here the CDR3 reads CASSLNWGGDTQYF. In DNA, the CDR3 is TGTGCCAGCAGCTTAAACTGGGGCGGTGATACGCAGTATTTT.

The V call is TRBV5-1, the J call TRBJ2-2, with 8 bases matching TRBD2. The CDR3 covers 16 residues. The germline V gene has CDR1 SGHRS and CDR2 YFSETQ. J was trimmed by 4 bases and V by 0 bases; bases with no gene match: 5. The CDR3 DNA sequence: TGCGCCAGCAGCTTGGTCGCGGGGGGATTCACCGGGGAGCTGTTTTTT. Amino acid sequence: CASSLVAGGFTGELFF.

The chain combines TRBV5-1 with TRBJ1-2; no reliable D call. Trimming took off 0 bases at V and 7 bases at J, with 16 bases between the two ends. This CDR3 spans 15 amino acids. CDR1 is SGHRS and CDR2 is YFSETQ in the germline V gene. The CDR3 reads CASSLEIMGGGGYTF. In DNA, the CDR3 is TGCGCCAGCAGCTTGGAAATAATGGGAGGAGGTGGCTACACCTTC.

This clone was detected only once. This rearrangement joins TRBV19 to TRBJ1-6; D is perhaps TRBD1 (6 bases). The CDR3 length is 14 residues. Germline V gene data show CDR1 as LNHDA and CDR2 as SQIVND (reference sequence). The V and J ends lost 2 bases and 8 bases respectively, with 10 bases between them. The CDR3 region has the DNA TGTGCCAGTAGTATACAGGGGTCGGATTCACCCCTCCACTTT. Translated, it gives CASSIQGSDSPLHF.

This sequence joins TRBV5-1 and TRBJ2-2; 7 positions agree with TRBD2. This CDR3 contains 16 residues. Germline trimming cut 0 bases from V and 4 bases from J; bases unmatched to any gene: 6. Germline V gene lookup returns CDR1 SGHRS and CDR2 YFSETQ. The CDR3 nucleotides read TGCGCCAGCAGCTTGGGTGGTAGCGGGCCCACCGGGGAGCTGTTTTTT. As protein: CASSLGGSGPTGELFF.

The CDR3 protein is CAWRGQGNSPLHF. The CDR3 coding sequence is TGTGCCTGGAGGGGACAGGGTAATTCACCCCTCCACTTT. This chain connects TRBV30 to TRBJ1-6; 9 bases line up with TRBD1. V shed 3 bases, J shed 6 bases, and the junction held 0 bases outside the gene matches. CDR1 is GTSNPN and CDR2 is SVGIG in the germline V gene (reference sequence). CDR3 size: 13 residues. The whole variable domain, filled in from reference TRBV30 and TRBJ1-6, reads SQTIHQWPATLVQPVGSPLSLECTVEGTSNPNLYWYRQAAGRGLQLLFYSVGIGQISSEVPQNLSASRPQDRQFILSSKKLLLSDSGFYLCAWRGQGNSPLHFGNGTRLTVT.

CDR3: CASSPRQGANTEAFF. For the CDR3, the DNA is TGTGCCAGCAGTCCCCGACAGGGGGCGAACACTGAAGCTTTCTTT. The chain employs TRBV27 and TRBJ1-1, with TRBD1 identical over 10 bases. Germline V lookup: CDR1 MNHEY, CDR2 SMNVEV (reference sequence). This CDR3 spans 15 amino acids. The J segment lost 1 base and the V segment lost 5 bases, leaving 4 bases of the junction unmatched.

The chain carries TRBV6-5 and TRBJ2-7; D is perhaps TRBD1 (6 bases). The CDR3 loop spans 16 amino acids. The V gene's germline CDR1 is MNHEY and CDR2 SVGAGI. V was clipped by 0 bases and J by 2 bases, with 14 bases between them. The CDR3 region is CASSYSMGARTYEQYF. CDR3 DNA sequence: TGTGCCAGCAGTTACTCGATGGGGGCGAGGACCTACGAGCAGTACTTC.

The V gene is TRBV5-1, the J gene TRBJ2-2, with a weak D call TRBD2 (5 bases). The CDR3 contains 14 residues. The germline gives CDR1 SGHRS, CDR2 YFSETQ. Trimming removed 7 bases from V and 2 bases from J, with 12 bases in between. For the CDR3, the DNA is TGCGCCAGCCGAGAGAGCGGCAACACCGGGGAGCTGTTTTTT. This translates into CASRESGNTGELFF.

This rearrangement joins TRBV7-2 to TRBJ2-7, with D perhaps matching TRBD1 (6 bases). The CDR3 runs to 15 residues. Trimming left V 4 bases short and J 4 bases short, with 17 bases between. Germline V gene data show CDR1 as SGHTA and CDR2 as FQGNSA. CDR3 in amino acids: CASSSLGTIYYEQYF. CDR3 DNA sequence: TGTGCCAGCAGCTCCCTCGGGACAATTTATTACGAGCAGTACTTC.

The chain has TRBV12-5 and TRBJ2-3, with 7 bases identical to TRBD1. Germline CDR1 LGHNT, CDR2 FRNRAP. This CDR3 spans 16 amino acids. V lost 5 bases and J lost 2; bases outside the gene matches: 10. The CDR3: CASGPPGQSPTDTQYF. The CDR3 coding sequence is TGTGCTAGTGGTCCACCGGGACAGAGCCCCACAGATACGCAGTATTTT.

The V call is TRBV4-1, the J call TRBJ1-5, with D unclear. V was shortened by 1 base and J by 8 bases, with 6 bases between the two germline ends. The CDR3 covers 12 residues. Looked up from germline, CDR1 is MGHRA and CDR2 is YSYEKL. The CDR3 sequence is CASSQVGEPQHF. DNA for the CDR3: TGCGCCAGCAGCCAAGTAGGAGAGCCCCAGCATTTT.

V and J are TRBV29-1 and TRBJ2-1; tentative D call: TRBD2 (6 bases). Trimming removed 6 bases from V and 3 bases from J, with 15 bases in between. The CDR3 consists of 14 residues. Germline CDR1 reads SQVTM; CDR2 reads ANQGSEA. The CDR3: CSVGGLALYNEQFF. As DNA, the CDR3 is TGCAGCGTCGGGGGACTGGCGCTCTACAATGAGCAGTTCTTC.

The sample holds one count of this clone. V and J are TRBV19 and TRBJ1-5; no definite D call. The CDR3 runs 12 residues. Germline CDR1 is LNHDA and CDR2 is SQIVND (reference sequence). V dropped 5 bases and J dropped 4 bases, with 6 bases sitting between them. In nucleotides, the CDR3 is TGTGCCAGTAGTTCGGGAAATCAGCCCCAGCATTTT. This codes for CASSSGNQPQHF. Filled out from reference TRBV19 and TRBJ1-5, the complete variable domain reads DGGITQSPKYLFRKEGQNVTLSCEQNLNHDAMYWYRQDPGQGLRLIYYSQIVNDFQKGDIAEGYSVSREKKESFPLTVTSAQKNPTAFYLCASSSGNQPQHFGDGTRLSIL.